This T cell receptor beta chain was sequenced during a study of blood T cell repertoires in COVID-19. Overall study context: Acute and convalescent COVID-19 samples came from the United States, Italy and Spain. PBMCs, B-cell-depleted T cells, or T cells provided the cDNA or gDNA that made up the material.

Seattle cases were enrolled at active infection and followed longitudinally. This CDR3 has 15 residues. V was pared by 8 bases and J by 0 bases, with 11 bases between. CDR1 SEHNR and CDR2 FQNEAQ come from the germline V gene (reference sequence). Per the original methods: From reference gene primer amplification, estimates of nucleated cell counts were derived. Only in-frame clones appear in the TCRdb table, and some are missing; sequencing was by immunoSEQ multiplex PCR. The DNA was the basis for D and trimming; V, J and clone size are from that table. The sample lists tens of thousands of clones; roughly nine tenths were seen once.

The sample taken for sequencing was peripheral blood. The receptor was isolated from a man aged 45 to 65 with COVID-19, enrolled during active disease. The chain links TRBV7-9 to TRBJ2-6, with D perhaps TRBD2 (5 bases). The CDR3 DNA is TGTGCCAGCGGGCCCGCGGGCTCTGGGGCCAACGTCCTGACTTTC. This sequence encodes CASGPAGSGANVLTF.